The present entry profiles one TCR beta chain with its context. CDR1 LGHDT and CDR2 YNNKEL come from the germline V gene (reference sequence). V dropped 1 base and J dropped 2 bases, with 12 bases sitting between them. This CDR3 is 16 amino acids long. The record originates from a study of blood T cell repertoires in COVID-19. Overall study: Material from acute and convalescent COVID-19 was sourced from the United States, Italy and Spain. The cDNA or gDNA used as material had been derived from T cells, B-cell-depleted T cells, or PBMCs.

Seattle-derived patients entered the study during active infection and were followed longitudinally. Assay used: immunoSEQ multiplex PCR; TCRdb lists only in-frame clones, some missing. This repertoire shows fewer than 300,000 clones, about nine tenths found once; its top ten account for around 2.2%. The chain links TRBV3-1 (or the pseudogene TRBV3-2) to TRBJ1-5; no definite D call. Sequencing was done on a sample of peripheral blood. The clonotype was recovered from a woman in her thirties with COVID-19, enrolled during active disease. CDR3 nucleotides: TGTGCCAGCAGCCAAGCCGGGGTGAGTCGCAATCAGCCCCAGCATTTT. This codes for CASSQAGVSRNQPQHF.